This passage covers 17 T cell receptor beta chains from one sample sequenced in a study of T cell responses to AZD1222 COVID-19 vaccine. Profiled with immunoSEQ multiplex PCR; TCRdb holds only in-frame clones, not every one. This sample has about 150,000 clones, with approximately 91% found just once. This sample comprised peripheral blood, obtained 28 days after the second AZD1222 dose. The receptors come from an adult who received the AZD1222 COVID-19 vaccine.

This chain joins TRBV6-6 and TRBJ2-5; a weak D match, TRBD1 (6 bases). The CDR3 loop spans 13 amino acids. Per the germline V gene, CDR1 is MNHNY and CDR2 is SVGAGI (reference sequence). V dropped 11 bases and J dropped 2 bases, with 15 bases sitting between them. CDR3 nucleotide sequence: TGTGCCGTTCAGGGGTGGGGACAAGAGACCCAGTACTTC. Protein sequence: CAVQGWGQETQYF.

The CDR3 DNA sequence: TGTGCCAGTAGTACGGGGGGCGGTAACTATGGCTACACCTTC. Encoded protein: CASSTGGGNYGYTF. V usage is TRBV19 and J usage is TRBJ1-2, with D perhaps matching TRBD1 (6 bases). The CDR3 extends over 14 amino acids. Per germline, CDR1 LNHDA and CDR2 SQIVND (reference sequence). Trimming shortened V by 4 bases and J by 1 base, and 10 bases separated the two germline ends. Combining the CDR3 with reference TRBV19 and TRBJ1-2 gives the whole variable domain DGGITQSPKYLFRKEGQNVTLSCEQNLNHDAMYWYRQDPGQGLRLIYYSQIVNDFQKGDIAEGYSVSREKKESFPLTVTSAQKNPTAFYLCASSTGGGNYGYTFGSGTRLTVV.

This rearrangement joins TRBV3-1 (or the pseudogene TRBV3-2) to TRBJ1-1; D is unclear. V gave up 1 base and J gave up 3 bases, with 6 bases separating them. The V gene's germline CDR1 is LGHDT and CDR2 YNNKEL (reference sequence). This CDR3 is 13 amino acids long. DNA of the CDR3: TGTGCCAGCAGCCAAGTGAGGGACACTGAAGCTTTCTTT. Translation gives CASSQVRDTEAFF.

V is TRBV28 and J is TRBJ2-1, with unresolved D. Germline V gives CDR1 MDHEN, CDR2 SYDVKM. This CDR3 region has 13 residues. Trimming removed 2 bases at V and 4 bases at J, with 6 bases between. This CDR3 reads CASSLLVYNEQFF. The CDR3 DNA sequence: TGTGCCAGCAGTTTACTCGTATACAATGAGCAGTTCTTC. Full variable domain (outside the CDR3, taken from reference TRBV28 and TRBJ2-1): DVKVTQSSRYLVKRTGEKVFLECVQDMDHENMFWYRQDPGLGLRLIYFSYDVKMKEKGDIPEGYSVSREKKERFSLILESASTNQTSMYLCASSLLVYNEQFFGPGTRLTVL.

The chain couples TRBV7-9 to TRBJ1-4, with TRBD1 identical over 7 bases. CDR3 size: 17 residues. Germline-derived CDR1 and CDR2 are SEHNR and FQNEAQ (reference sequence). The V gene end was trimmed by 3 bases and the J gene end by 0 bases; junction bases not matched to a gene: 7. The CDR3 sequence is CASSLRQGGATNEKLFF. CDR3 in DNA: TGTGCCAGCAGCTTGCGACAGGGCGGAGCAACTAATGAAAAACTGTTTTTT.

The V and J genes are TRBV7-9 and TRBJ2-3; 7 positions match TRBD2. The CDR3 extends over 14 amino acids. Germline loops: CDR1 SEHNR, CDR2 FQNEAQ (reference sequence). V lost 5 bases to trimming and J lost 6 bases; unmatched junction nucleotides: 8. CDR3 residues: CASSPGRDYDTQYF. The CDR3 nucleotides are TGTGCCAGCAGCCCAGGCCGGGACTATGATACGCAGTATTTT.

The CDR3 region is CSVARQGIRNGYTF. CDR3 nucleotides: TGCAGCGTAGCCAGACAGGGGATTAGAAATGGCTACACCTTC. This chain connects TRBV29-1 to TRBJ1-2, with 8 bases aligning to TRBD1. V lost 6 bases, J lost 6 bases, and 12 bases stayed unmatched. CDR1 SQVTM and CDR2 ANQGSEA come from the germline V gene. This CDR3 contains 14 residues.

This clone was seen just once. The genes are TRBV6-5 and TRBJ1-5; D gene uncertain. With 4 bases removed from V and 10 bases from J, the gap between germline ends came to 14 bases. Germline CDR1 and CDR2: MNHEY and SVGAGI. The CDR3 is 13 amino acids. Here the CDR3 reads CASSLTTGRPQHF. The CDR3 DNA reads TGTGCCAGCAGTTTGACAACCGGGAGACCCCAGCATTTT.

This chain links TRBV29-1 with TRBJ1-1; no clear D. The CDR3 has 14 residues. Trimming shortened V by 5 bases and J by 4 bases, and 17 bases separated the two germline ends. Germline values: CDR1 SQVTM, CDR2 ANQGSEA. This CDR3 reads CSVRAAAGGTEAFF. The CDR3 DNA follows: TGCAGCGTTAGGGCAGCGGCAGGAGGCACTGAAGCTTTCTTT.

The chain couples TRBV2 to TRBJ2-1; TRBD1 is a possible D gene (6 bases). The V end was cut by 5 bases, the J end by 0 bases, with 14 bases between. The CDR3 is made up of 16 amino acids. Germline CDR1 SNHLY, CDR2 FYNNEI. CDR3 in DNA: TGTGCCAGCAGTTTAAACAGGGCCAGCTCCTACAATGAGCAGTTCTTC. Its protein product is CASSLNRASSYNEQFF.

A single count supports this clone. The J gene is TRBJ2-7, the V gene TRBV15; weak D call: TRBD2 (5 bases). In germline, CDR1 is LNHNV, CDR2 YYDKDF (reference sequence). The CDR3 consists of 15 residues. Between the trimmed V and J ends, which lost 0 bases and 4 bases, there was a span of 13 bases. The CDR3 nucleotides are TGTGCCACCAGCAGAGATTTCGGAGGCGCGTACGAGCAGTACTTC. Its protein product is CATSRDFGGAYEQYF.

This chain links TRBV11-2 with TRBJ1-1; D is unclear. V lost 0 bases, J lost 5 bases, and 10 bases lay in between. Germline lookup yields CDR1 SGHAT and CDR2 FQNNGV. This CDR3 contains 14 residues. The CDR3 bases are TGTGCCAGCAGCTTAGATTTCGCGAGAACTGAAGCTTTCTTT. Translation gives CASSLDFARTEAFF.

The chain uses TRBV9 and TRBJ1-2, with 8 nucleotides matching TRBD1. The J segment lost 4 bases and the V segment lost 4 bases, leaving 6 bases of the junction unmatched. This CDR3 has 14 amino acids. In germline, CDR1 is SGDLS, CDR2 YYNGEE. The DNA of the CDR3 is TGTGCCAGCAGCCCCCTACAGGGGGGCTATGGCTACACCTTC. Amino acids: CASSPLQGGYGYTF. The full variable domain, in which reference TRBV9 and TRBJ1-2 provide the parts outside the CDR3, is DSGVTQTPKHLITATGQRVTLRCSPRSGDLSVYWYQQSLDQGLQFLIQYYNGEERAKGNILERFSAQQFPDLHSELNLSSLELGDSALYFCASSPLQGGYGYTFGSGTRLTVV.

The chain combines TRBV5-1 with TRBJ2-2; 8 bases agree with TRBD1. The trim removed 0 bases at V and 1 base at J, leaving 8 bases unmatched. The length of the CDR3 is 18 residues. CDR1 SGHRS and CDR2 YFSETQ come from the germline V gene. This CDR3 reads CASSLGEWGQVNTGELFF. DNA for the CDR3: TGCGCCAGCAGCTTGGGGGAGTGGGGACAGGTGAACACCGGGGAGCTGTTTTTT.

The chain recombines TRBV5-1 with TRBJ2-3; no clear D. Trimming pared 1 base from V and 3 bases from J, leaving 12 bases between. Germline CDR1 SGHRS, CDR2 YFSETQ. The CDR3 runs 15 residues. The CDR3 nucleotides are TGCGCCAGCAGCTTGACAAGCGTGGAAACAGATACGCAGTATTTT. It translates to CASSLTSVETDTQYF.

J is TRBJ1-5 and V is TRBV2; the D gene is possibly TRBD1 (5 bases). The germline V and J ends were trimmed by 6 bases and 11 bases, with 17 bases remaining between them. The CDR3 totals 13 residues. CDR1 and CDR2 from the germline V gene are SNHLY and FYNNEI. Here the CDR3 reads CASRRDGTMTQHF. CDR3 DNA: TGTGCCAGCAGGAGGGACGGAACTATGACCCAGCATTTT.

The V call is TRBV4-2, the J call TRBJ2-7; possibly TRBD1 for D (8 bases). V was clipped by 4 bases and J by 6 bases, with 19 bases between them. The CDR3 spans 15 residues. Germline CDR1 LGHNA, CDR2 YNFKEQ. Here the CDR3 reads CASSRDRSGGSEQYF. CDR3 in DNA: TGTGCCAGCAGCCGGGACAGGTCCGGCGGGAGCGAGCAGTACTTC.